One and the same sample provided the 29 T cell receptor beta chains below, sequenced in a study of T cells in Graves' hyperthyroidism and ophthalmopathy. Regions amplified from RNA transcripts were the TCR beta CDR3 regions. Initially, a first-round RT-PCR of the TCR CDR3 employed the HTBI primer set. TCRdb passed the multiplex PCR reads through MiXCR, listing each CDR3 protein once. There are a few hundred thousand distinct CDR3 sequences in the sample; approximately 17% occur only once, and approximately 18% lies in the top ten. Sequenced input: blood. Source of these receptors: a woman aged 18-29 years with Graves' ophthalmopathy.

Concerning this clonotype itself: One end of the junction varies from germline; a read error may be responsible. V and J are TRBV5-6 and TRBJ2-3; 8 bases line up with TRBD1. The CDR3 is made up of 15 amino acids. Germline lookup yields CDR1 SGHDT and CDR2 YYEEEE. CDR3: CASKLRTGSIDTQYF. In DNA form, the CDR3 reads TGTGCCAGCAAGCTGCGGACAGGGAGCATAGATACGCAGTATTTT.

This clonotype was seen many times. The chain uses TRBV12-3 or TRBV12-4 and TRBJ2-7; D might be TRBD1 (5 bases). There are 14 residues in the CDR3. V shed 2 bases and J shed 2 bases, with 10 bases lying between them. The CDR3 is CASSLWQGPYEQYF. CDR3 DNA: TGTGCCAGCAGTTTATGGCAGGGCCCCTACGAGCAGTACTTC.

Only a few counts were recorded for this clonotype. V usage is TRBV4-1 and J usage is TRBJ1-5; D is undetermined. Trimming cost V 5 bases and J 3 bases, with 11 bases left between them. The CDR3 spans 14 residues. CDR1 is MGHRA, CDR2 YSYEKL, per germline. CDR3 region: CASSKDSTNQPQHF. The CDR3 DNA is TGCGCCAGCAGCAAGGACTCCACCAATCAGCCCCAGCATTTT.

The sample holds many counts of this clonotype. The genes are TRBV6-1 and TRBJ2-7, with D uncertain. Germline V gives CDR1 MNHNS, CDR2 SASEGT. The CDR3 spans 12 residues. The V end was cut by 5 bases, the J end by 5 bases, with 10 bases between. The CDR3 sequence: CASSRLTDEQYF. The CDR3 DNA is TGTGCCAGCAGTCGACTGACGGACGAGCAGTACTTC.

The chain links TRBV7-9 to TRBJ2-1, with 7 bases aligning to TRBD2. From germline, CDR1 is SEHNR and CDR2 FQNEAQ (reference sequence). V was pared by 5 bases and J by 6 bases, with 4 bases of the junction left unmatched. CDR3 size: 13 residues. The CDR3 coding sequence is TGTGCCAGCAGCGGGAGGGCCTCCAATGAGCAGTTCTTC. Amino acids: CASSGRASNEQFF. Together with reference TRBV7-9 and TRBJ2-1, the CDR3 gives the full variable domain: DTGVSQNPRHKITKRGQNVTFRCDPISEHNRLYWYRQTLGQGPEFLTYFQNEAQLEKSRLLSDRFSAERPKGSFSTLEIQRTEQGDSAMYLCASSGRASNEQFFGPGTRLTVL.

This clonotype was seen ten or more times. The junction differs from germline at one of its ends, possibly a read error. The V call is TRBV4-1, the J call TRBJ1-1; D remains ambiguous. This CDR3 has 14 amino acids. Germline CDR1 is MGHRA and CDR2 is YSYEKL. The CDR3 DNA reads as TGTGCCAGCAGCCAAGCAGGAGGGAACACTGAAGCTTTCTTT. It is translated as CASSQAGGNTEAFF.

This rearrangement joins TRBV6-1 to TRBJ2-6; D perhaps matches TRBD1 (6 bases). The V and J ends lost 4 bases and 0 bases respectively, with 7 bases between them. In germline, CDR1 is MNHNS, CDR2 SASEGT. The CDR3 consists of 15 residues. CDR3 sequence reads: CASSGGLSGANVLTF. In DNA form, the CDR3 reads TGTGCCAGCAGTGGGGGGCTCTCTGGGGCCAACGTCCTGACTTTC.

The genes are TRBV25-1 and TRBJ1-2; D is unclear. The germline CDR1 and CDR2 sequences are MGHDK and SYGVNS. Trimming removed 2 bases at V and 4 bases at J, with 11 bases between. CDR3 length: 14 amino acids. CDR3 bases: TGTGCCAGCAGTGAAGGTAACAGACTCTATGGCTACACCTTC. It translates to CASSEGNRLYGYTF.

In this sample, this clonotype turned up a few times. The V call is TRBV20-1, the J call TRBJ1-4; maybe TRBD1 (5 bases). Trimming took off 6 bases at V and 3 bases at J, with 14 bases between the two ends. The germline CDR1 and CDR2 sequences are DFQATT and SNEGSKA (reference sequence). The CDR3 totals 14 residues. CDR3 nucleotide sequence: TGCAGTGCCAGGCGGGCAGGGTCTAATGAAAAACTGTTTTTT. As protein: CSARRAGSNEKLFF.

This clonotype was observed at least ten times. V and J are TRBV3-1 and TRBJ2-1; D tentatively fits TRBD1 or TRBD2 (5 bases each). Trimming cost V 5 bases and J 4 bases, with 9 bases left between them. The CDR3 runs to 13 residues. In germline, CDR1 is LGHDT, CDR2 YNNKEL (reference sequence). The CDR3 DNA reads as TGTGCCAGCAGCGGGGCGGGTTACAATGAGCAGTTCTTC. Translating gives CASSGAGYNEQFF.

This clonotype was seen many times. This rearrangement joins TRBV18 to TRBJ2-7; perhaps TRBD1 as D (6 bases). Trimming removed 1 base from V and 6 bases from J, with 7 bases in between. Germline CDR1 and CDR2: KGHSH and LQKENI. CDR3 size: 12 residues. CDR3 region: CASSPQGVEQYF. DNA of the CDR3: TGTGCCAGCTCACCACAGGGGGTCGAGCAGTACTTC.

In this sample, this clonotype turned up many times. The chain joins TRBV10-3 to TRBJ1-2; TRBD1 aligns across 7 bases. This CDR3 has 14 amino acids. Unmatched junction bases numbered 13, after V lost 10 bases and J lost 5 bases. The germline CDR1 and CDR2 sequences are ENHRY and SYGVKD. The CDR3 sequence is CATTRDSLPYGYTF. DNA of the CDR3: TGTGCCACAACTAGGGACAGCCTTCCTTATGGCTACACCTTC.

This clonotype has ten or more counts. The CDR3, as DNA: TGTGCCAGCAGCCCTCAAGGGTACTCTGGAAACACCATATATTTT. Translating it yields CASSPQGYSGNTIYF. The chain uses TRBV12-3 or TRBV12-4 and TRBJ1-3; D is uncertain. CDR3 length: 15 amino acids. V lost 6 bases and J lost 0, with 12 bases in between.

V gene TRBV30 combines with J gene TRBJ1-1, with TRBD1 as a possible D gene (6 bases). Per the germline V gene, CDR1 is GTSNPN and CDR2 is SVGIG (reference sequence). The ends were cut back, 3 bases at V and 0 bases at J, with 11 bases in the middle. The CDR3 is 14 residues long. CDR3 coding DNA: TGTGCCTGGAGAGGAAGGGGGATGAACACTGAAGCTTTCTTT. Its translation is CAWRGRGMNTEAFF.

The genes are TRBV7-3 and TRBJ2-1, with 15 bases matching TRBD2. This CDR3 contains 20 residues. Unmatched junction bases numbered 19, after V lost 5 bases and J lost 8 bases. Germline V gene lookup returns CDR1 SGHTA and CDR2 FQGTGA. CDR3 amino acids: CASSPLGGGLAGGPQHEQFF. CDR3 in DNA: TGTGCCAGCAGCCCCCTCGGGGGTGGACTAGCGGGAGGGCCTCAACATGAGCAGTTCTTC.

The V gene is TRBV14, the J gene TRBJ1-1; no reliable D call. The CDR3 runs to 17 residues. V was clipped by 1 base and J by 1 base, with 16 bases between them. Looked up from germline, CDR1 is SGHDN and CDR2 is FVKESK. The CDR3 DNA follows: TGTGCCAGCAGCCAAGCCAGGTTGGTCCTTGGGAACACTGAAGCTTTCTTT. It translates to CASSQARLVLGNTEAFF.

Ten or more counts support this clonotype. The chain joins TRBV6-6 to TRBJ2-7; 7 nucleotides align to TRBD1. Germline values: CDR1 MNHNY, CDR2 SVGAGI (reference sequence). Trimming at V came to 2 bases and at J to 5 bases, leaving 12 bases not matched to a gene. This CDR3 is built from 16 residues. The CDR3 DNA is TGTGCCAGCAGTTACGAAACTGAGACAGGGAAGAACGAGCAGTACTTC. It codes for CASSYETETGKNEQYF.

The table lists this clonotype with many counts. The V gene is TRBV27, the J gene TRBJ2-7; no firm D call. In germline, CDR1 is MNHEY, CDR2 SMNVEV (reference sequence). The germline V and J ends were trimmed by 3 bases and 0 bases, with 15 bases remaining between them. This CDR3 is 16 amino acids long. The CDR3 is CASSLTPGQASYEQYF. The CDR3 DNA reads TGTGCCAGCAGTTTGACCCCCGGGCAGGCCTCCTACGAGCAGTACTTC.

In this sample, this clonotype turned up many times. The V and J genes are TRBV30 and TRBJ1-1; no firm D call. Germline V gene lookup returns CDR1 GTSNPN and CDR2 SVGIG (reference sequence). V was cut by 3 bases and J by 0 bases, with 11 bases left in between. The CDR3 has 14 amino acids. The CDR3 DNA is TGTGCCTGGAGACGAAGGACGGTGAACACTGAAGCTTTCTTT. Translating gives CAWRRRTVNTEAFF.

This clonotype was counted a few times. This clone may be a read error of a much larger clone one base away. This rearrangement joins TRBV6-1 to TRBJ2-1; D could derive from TRBD1 or TRBD2 (5 bases each). Germline V lookup: CDR1 MNHNS, CDR2 SASEGT. V was trimmed by 6 bases and J by 4 bases, leaving 10 bases between them. The CDR3 sequence is 13 residues long. CDR3 loop: CASRGDLYNEQFF. As DNA, the CDR3 is TGTGCCAGCAGGGGGGACCTTTACAATGAGCAGTTCTTC.

This clonotype was counted ten times or more. The chain links TRBV30 to TRBJ1-1, with unresolved D. Germline CDR1 is GTSNPN and CDR2 is SVGIG (reference sequence). V was cut by 5 bases and J by 0 bases, with 4 bases left in between. The CDR3 totals 11 residues. DNA for the CDR3: TGTGCCTGGGTCATGAACACTGAAGCTTTCTTT. Amino acid sequence: CAWVMNTEAFF.

A note on this clonotype: A single base separates this from a much larger clone, so it may be a read error. The V call is TRBV2, the J call TRBJ2-4; TRBD1 is a possible D gene (5 bases). The CDR3 contains 16 residues. Germline-derived CDR1 and CDR2 are SNHLY and FYNNEI. V was pared by 6 bases and J by 1 base, with 16 bases between. The DNA for the CDR3 is TGTGCCAGCAGCCTGGGCAGGGCTGGGGCCAAAAACATTCAGTACTTC. Translating gives CASSLGRAGAKNIQYF. Looking up the rest from reference TRBV2 and TRBJ2-4 gives the full variable domain: EPEVTQTPSHQVTQMGQEVILRCVPISNHLYFYWYRQILGQKVEFLVSFYNNEISEKSEIFDDQFSVERPDGSNFTLKIRSTKLEDSAMYFCASSLGRAGAKNIQYFGAGTRLSVL.

This clonotype occurred many times. The chain recombines TRBV12-3 or TRBV12-4 with TRBJ1-1; possible D gene TRBD1, 5 bases. This CDR3 region has 13 residues. V shed 4 bases and J shed 1 base, with 7 bases lying between them. The CDR3 sequence: CASSWGGNTEAFF. The DNA of the CDR3 is TGTGCCAGCAGTTGGGGCGGGAACACTGAAGCTTTCTTT.

This clonotype was observed a few times. The chain joins TRBV15 to TRBJ1-5; possibly TRBD1 for D (5 bases). The length of the CDR3 is 15 residues. V was clipped by 0 bases and J by 2 bases, with 8 bases between them. The germline CDR1 and CDR2 sequences are LNHNV and YYDKDF (reference sequence). This CDR3 reads CATSRDRVGNQPQHF. The DNA for the CDR3 is TGTGCCACCAGCAGAGACAGGGTAGGCAATCAGCCCCAGCATTTT.

V gene TRBV25-1 combines with J gene TRBJ2-5; perhaps TRBD2 as D (5 bases). CDR1 is MGHDK, CDR2 SYGVNS, per germline. The CDR3 is 15 residues long. Trimming removed 3 bases from V and 5 bases from J, with 16 bases in between. The CDR3 protein is CASSEDVAAAETQYF. In nucleotides, the CDR3 is TGTGCCAGCAGTGAGGATGTAGCAGCGGCGGAGACCCAGTACTTC.

This clonotype showed up many times. The rearrangement uses TRBV5-1 and TRBJ2-5, with a tentative D call TRBD2 (7 bases). Trimming took off 0 bases at V and 8 bases at J, with 14 bases between the two ends. Germline CDR1 and CDR2: SGHRS and YFSETQ. This CDR3 comprises 14 residues. CDR3 in DNA: TGCGCCAGCAGCTTGGACCCCGCGGGGGCAACCCAGTACTTC. Residues: CASSLDPAGATQYF.

This clonotype was counted only a few times. The rearrangement joins TRBV12-3 or TRBV12-4 to TRBJ2-7; D call uncertain. Trimming pared 5 bases from V and 5 bases from J, leaving 16 bases between. This CDR3 has 14 residues. The CDR3 DNA follows: TGTGCCAGCAGTCCTGATCAGCAGTTTCACGAGCAGTACTTC. This sequence encodes CASSPDQQFHEQYF.

The J gene is TRBJ2-7, the V gene TRBV7-6; TRBD2 might be the D (6 bases). V was cut by 2 bases and J by 5 bases, with 13 bases left in between. Germline assignment: CDR1 SGHVS and CDR2 FNYEAQ. The CDR3 totals 14 residues. The CDR3 DNA reads as TGTGCCAGCAGCTTAAAAACCACGGGGGACGAGCAGTACTTC. Translating gives CASSLKTTGDEQYF.

This clonotype was counted at least ten times. The V call is TRBV6-6, the J call TRBJ2-3, with 8 bases lining up with TRBD2. V lost 2 bases to trimming and J lost 2 bases; unmatched junction nucleotides: 6. The germline V gene has CDR1 MNHNY and CDR2 SVGAGI (reference sequence). The CDR3 has 16 residues. CDR3: CASSYGSGGLTDTQYF. DNA for the CDR3: TGTGCCAGCAGTTACGGAAGCGGGGGCCTCACAGATACGCAGTATTTT.